Listed below are T cell receptor beta chains from one sample, sequenced in a study of neurological immune-mediated disorders. TCRdb re-called the 5' RACE reads through MiXCR, storing one row per CDR3 protein. Of around 60,000 distinct CDR3 sequences in the sample, approximately 12% were seen once. The sequenced sample was PBMCs. These receptors came from a male donor with HTLV-1-associated myelopathy (HAM/TSP). The CDR3 runs from the conserved cysteine through the conserved F or W. Each record gives: V gene, J gene, clone size, D gene, CDR3 DNA, CDR3 protein. The D gene is left open where the match is weak. For some rows the clone size is stated as once, few or many, or as a class when expanded; others skip it.

TRBV20-1	TRBJ1-2	-	-	TGCGGTGCCATGAGGGGGTTTGGCTATGGCTACACCTTC	CGAMRGFGYGYTF
TRBV9	TRBJ2-7	many	-	TGTGCCAGCAGCGTAGGCTCCGGGCTGGGGGAGCAGTACTTC	CASSVGSGLGEQYF
TRBV3-1	TRBJ2-2	-	-	TGTGCCAGCAGCCCTAGAAGGGGGGAGCTGTTTTTT	CASSPRRGELFF
TRBV10-3	TRBJ1-5	many	-	TGTGCCACCCTGGGTGTTTGGAATCAGCCCCAGCATTTT	CATLGVWNQPQHF
TRBV25-1	TRBJ2-2	many	TRBD1	TGTGCCAGCAGTGTTCAGTCAGGGGGTACCGGGGAGCTGTTTTTT	CASSVQSGGTGELFF
TRBV18	TRBJ1-1	-	-	TGTGCCAGCTCGAGCCGGACAGTCGCTCAGAACACTGAAGCTTTCTTT	CASSSRTVAQNTEAFF
TRBV12-3/TRBV12-4	TRBJ2-5	many	TRBD2	TGTGCCAGCAGTTTTAGCGGGGGGGCCGAGGAGACCCAGTACTTC	CASSFSGGAEETQYF
TRBV6-2/TRBV6-3	TRBJ2-5	many	TRBD2	TGTGCCAGCAGTTTTGGTGGCGGGGGGGAAGAGACCCAGTACTTC	CASSFGGGGEETQYF
TRBV27	TRBJ2-7	many	TRBD1	TGTGCCAGCGGCAAACCGGGACAGGGGGCTCGGAACTACGAGCAGTACTTC	CASGKPGQGARNYEQYF
TRBV7-2	TRBJ1-6	many	-	TGTGCCAGCAGCTTAGGGAGTACAGTTCGTAATTCACCCCTCCACTTT	CASSLGSTVRNSPLHF
TRBV5-1	TRBJ2-1	many	-	TGCGCCAGCAGCTTGTTCGGAGCGGCTGAGCAGTTCTTC	CASSLFGAAEQFF
TRBV28	TRBJ2-1	many	-	TGTGCCAGCAACACAGGGTTTTCCGAGCAGTTCTTC	CASNTGFSEQFF
TRBV5-1	TRBJ2-1	many	TRBD2	TGCGCCAGCAGCAACACACTAGCGTTCGTCTCCTACAATGAGCAGTTCTTC	CASSNTLAFVSYNEQFF
TRBV12-3/TRBV12-4	TRBJ1-2	many	-	TGTGCCAGCAGTTTGCGGGCGGCGGGTGACTATGGCTACACCTTC	CASSLRAAGDYGYTF
TRBV9	TRBJ2-1	many	TRBD1	TGTGCCAGCAGCCCCCGGACAGGGAGCTCCTACAATGAGCAGTTCTTC	CASSPRTGSSYNEQFF
TRBV7-2	TRBJ2-3	many	-	TGTGCCAGCAGCTTAGCAGGGGGTCGAGATACGCAGTATTTT	CASSLAGGRDTQYF
TRBV15	TRBJ2-1	few	TRBD1	TGTGCCACCAGCAGAGATCTTGGCAGGGGGTTCAGTGAGCAGTTCTTC	CATSRDLGRGFSEQFF
TRBV20-1	TRBJ2-1	many	-	TGCAGTGCTAGGACTACCGGCTCCTACAATGAGCAGTTCTTC	CSARTTGSYNEQFF
TRBV4-3	TRBJ1-6	few	-	TGCGCCAGCAGCCAATTAGGGGGCTATAATTCACCCCTCCACTTT	CASSQLGGYNSPLHF
TRBV4-1	TRBJ1-2	-	-	TGCGCCAGCAGCCAAGCTTGGGTTAACTATGGCTACACCTTC	CASSQAWVNYGYTF
TRBV5-1	TRBJ2-3	-	TRBD1	TGCGCCAGCGCGGGACAGGGCACAGATACGCAGTATTTT	CASAGQGTDTQYF
TRBV21-1	TRBJ1-5	many	-	TGTGCCAGCAGCACGGCCCCTCCCTTAGACAGGACAGTCTATAGCAATCAGCCCCAGCATTTT	CASSTAPPLDRTVYSNQPQHF
TRBV24-1	TRBJ2-2	few	TRBD1	TGTGCCACTCTCGGACAGGGGGCCGGGGAGCTGTTTTTT	CATLGQGAGELFF
TRBV29-1	TRBJ1-1	medium-sized	-	TGCAGCGTTGGGGGGGGCAGTCTGGGCACTGAAGCTTTCTTT	CSVGGGSLGTEAFF
TRBV10-3	TRBJ1-5	many	-	TGTGCCATCAGTGAGGAAGGTAATCAGCCCCAGCATTTT	CAISEEGNQPQHF
TRBV28	TRBJ2-1	-	-	TGTGCCATTAGTTTAGTTGGATCCTACAATGAGCAGTTCTTC	CAISLVGSYNEQFF
TRBV10-3	TRBJ1-5	medium-sized	-	TGTGCCATCAGTGAGTCTCTCGGGGATCAGCCCCAGCATTTT	CAISESLGDQPQHF
TRBV7-8	TRBJ1-5	many	TRBD1	TGTGCCAGCAGCTTATATGGCAGGGGGCTGGGGCAGCCCCAGCATTTT	CASSLYGRGLGQPQHF
TRBV7-9	TRBJ2-5	many	-	TGTGCCAGCAGCTTCGGTGGCAGGCGGGAGACCCAGTACTTC	CASSFGGRRETQYF
TRBV5-1	TRBJ2-7	many	TRBD2	TGCGCCAGCAGATCTGCAGCGGGGGGCCCCAACGAGCAGTACTTC	CASRSAAGGPNEQYF
TRBV7-6	TRBJ1-1	many	-	TGTGCCAGCAGCTCCACCGGGATGAGCACTGAAGCTTTCTTT	CASSSTGMSTEAFF
TRBV20-1	TRBJ1-4	many	-	TGCAGTGCCTACGCAGGGCCGGCTAATGAAAAACTGTTTTTT	CSAYAGPANEKLFF